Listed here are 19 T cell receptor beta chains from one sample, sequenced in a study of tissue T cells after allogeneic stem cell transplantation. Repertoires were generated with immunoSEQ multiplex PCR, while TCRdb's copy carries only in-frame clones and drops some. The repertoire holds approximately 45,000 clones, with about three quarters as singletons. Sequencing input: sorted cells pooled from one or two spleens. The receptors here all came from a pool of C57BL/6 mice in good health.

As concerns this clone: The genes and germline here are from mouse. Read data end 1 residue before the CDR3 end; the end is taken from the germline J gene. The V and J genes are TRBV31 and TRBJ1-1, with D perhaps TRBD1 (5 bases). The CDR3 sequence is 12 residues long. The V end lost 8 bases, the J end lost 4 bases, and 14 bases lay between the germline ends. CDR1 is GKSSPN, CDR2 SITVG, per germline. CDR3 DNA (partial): TGTGCCGGAGAGGGGCAAGGCACAGAAGTCTTC. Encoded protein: CAGEGQGTEVF. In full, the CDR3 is CAGEGQGTEVFF.

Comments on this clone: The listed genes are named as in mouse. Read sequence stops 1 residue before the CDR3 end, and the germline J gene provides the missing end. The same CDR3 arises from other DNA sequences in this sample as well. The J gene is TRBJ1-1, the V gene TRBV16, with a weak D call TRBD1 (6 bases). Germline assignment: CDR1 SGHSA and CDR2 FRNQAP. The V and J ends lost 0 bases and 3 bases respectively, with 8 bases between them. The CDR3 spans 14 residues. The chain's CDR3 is CASSLEQGDTEVFF. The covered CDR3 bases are TGTGCAAGCAGCTTAGAACAGGGAGACACAGAAGTCTTC.

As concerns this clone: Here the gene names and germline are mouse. The sequenced CDR3 bases are TGTGCCAGCAGCCAGGACTGGGGGAACTATGCTGAGCAGTTC. Translated, it gives CASSQDWGNYAEQF. The whole CDR3 sequence reads CASSQDWGNYAEQFF. The V call is TRBV4, the J call TRBJ2-1, with 10 positions matching TRBD2. The read ends 1 residue shy of where the CDR3 ends; the end is completed using the germline J gene. V lost 5 bases to trimming and J lost 1 base; unmatched junction nucleotides: 2. The CDR3 totals 15 residues. The germline CDR1 and CDR2 sequences are LGHDT and YNNKQL (reference sequence).

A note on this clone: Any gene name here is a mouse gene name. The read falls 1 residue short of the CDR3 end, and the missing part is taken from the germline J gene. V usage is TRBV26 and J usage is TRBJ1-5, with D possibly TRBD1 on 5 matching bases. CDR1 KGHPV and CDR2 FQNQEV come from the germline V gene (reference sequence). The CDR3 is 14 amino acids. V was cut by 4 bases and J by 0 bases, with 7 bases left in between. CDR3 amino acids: CASSRGNNNQAPLF. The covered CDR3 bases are TGTGCCAGCAGTCGGGGGAATAACAACCAGGCTCCGCTT.

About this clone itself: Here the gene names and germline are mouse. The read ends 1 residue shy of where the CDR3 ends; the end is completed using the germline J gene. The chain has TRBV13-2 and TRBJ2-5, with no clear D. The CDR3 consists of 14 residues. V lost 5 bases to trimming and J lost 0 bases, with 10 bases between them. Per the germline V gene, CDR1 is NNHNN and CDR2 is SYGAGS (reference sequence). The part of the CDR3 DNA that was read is TGTGCCAGCGGGTACAGAGTTAACCAAGACACCCAGTAC. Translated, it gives CASGYRVNQDTQY. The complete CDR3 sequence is CASGYRVNQDTQYF.

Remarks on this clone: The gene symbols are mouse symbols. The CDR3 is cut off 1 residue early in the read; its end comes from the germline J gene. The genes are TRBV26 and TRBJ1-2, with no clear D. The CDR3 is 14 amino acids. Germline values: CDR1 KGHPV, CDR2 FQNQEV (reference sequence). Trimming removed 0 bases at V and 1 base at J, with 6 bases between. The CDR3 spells CASSLSGRNSDYTF. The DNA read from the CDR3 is TGTGCCAGCAGTCTGTCCGGCAGAAACTCCGACTACACC.

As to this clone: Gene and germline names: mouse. CDR3 DNA (partial): TGTGCCAGCAGCTTGGGGGGGAACACCTTGTAC. It yields the protein CASSLGGNTLY. The entire CDR3 protein is CASSLGGNTLYF. V and J are TRBV3 and TRBJ2-4; 7 bases map to TRBD2. The CDR3 is cut off 1 residue early in the read; its end comes from the germline J gene. Germline CDR1 and CDR2: SNHLY and FYNGKV (reference sequence). The V segment lost 3 bases and the J segment 6 bases; nucleotides outside the gene matches: 0. The CDR3 contains 12 residues.

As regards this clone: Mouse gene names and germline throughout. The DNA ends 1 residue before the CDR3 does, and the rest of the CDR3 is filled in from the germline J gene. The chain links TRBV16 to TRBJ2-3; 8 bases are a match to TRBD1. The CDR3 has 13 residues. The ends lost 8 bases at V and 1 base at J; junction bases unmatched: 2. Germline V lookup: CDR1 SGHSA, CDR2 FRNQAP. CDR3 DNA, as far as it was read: TGTGCAAGCCCGGACAGGGGTGCAGAAACGCTGTAT. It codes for CASPDRGAETLY. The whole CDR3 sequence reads CASPDRGAETLYF.

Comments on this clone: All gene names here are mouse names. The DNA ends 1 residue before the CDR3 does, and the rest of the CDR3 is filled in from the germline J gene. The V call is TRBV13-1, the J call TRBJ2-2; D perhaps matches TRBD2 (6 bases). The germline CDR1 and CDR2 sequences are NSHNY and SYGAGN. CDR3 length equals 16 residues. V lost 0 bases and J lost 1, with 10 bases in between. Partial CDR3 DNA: TGTGCCAGCAGTGATGCATACTGGGTAAACACCGGGCAGCTCTAC. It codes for CASSDAYWVNTGQLY. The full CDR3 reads CASSDAYWVNTGQLYF.

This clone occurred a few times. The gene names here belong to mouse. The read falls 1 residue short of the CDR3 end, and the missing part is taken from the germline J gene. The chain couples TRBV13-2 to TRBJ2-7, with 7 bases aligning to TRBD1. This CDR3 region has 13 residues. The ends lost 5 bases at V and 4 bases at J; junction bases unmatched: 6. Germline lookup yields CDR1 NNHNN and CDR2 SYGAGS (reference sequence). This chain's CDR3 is CASGGTELYEQYF. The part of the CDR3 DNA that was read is TGTGCCAGCGGGGGGACAGAACTGTATGAACAGTAC.

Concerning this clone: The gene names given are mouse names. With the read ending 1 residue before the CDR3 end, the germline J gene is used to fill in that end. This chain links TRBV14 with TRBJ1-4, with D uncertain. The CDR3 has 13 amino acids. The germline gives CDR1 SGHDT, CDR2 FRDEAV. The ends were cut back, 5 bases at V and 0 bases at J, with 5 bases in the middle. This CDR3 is CASSPLSNERLFF. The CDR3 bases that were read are TGTGCCAGCAGCCCCCTTTCCAACGAAAGATTATTT.

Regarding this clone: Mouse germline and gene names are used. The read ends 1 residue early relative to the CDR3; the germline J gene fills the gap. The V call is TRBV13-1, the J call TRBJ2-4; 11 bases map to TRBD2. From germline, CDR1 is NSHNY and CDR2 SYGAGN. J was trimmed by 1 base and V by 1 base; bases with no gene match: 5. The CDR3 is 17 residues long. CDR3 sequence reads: CASSDKDWGVRQNTLYF. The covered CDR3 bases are TGTGCCAGCAGTGATAAGGACTGGGGGGTTCGTCAAAACACCTTGTAC.

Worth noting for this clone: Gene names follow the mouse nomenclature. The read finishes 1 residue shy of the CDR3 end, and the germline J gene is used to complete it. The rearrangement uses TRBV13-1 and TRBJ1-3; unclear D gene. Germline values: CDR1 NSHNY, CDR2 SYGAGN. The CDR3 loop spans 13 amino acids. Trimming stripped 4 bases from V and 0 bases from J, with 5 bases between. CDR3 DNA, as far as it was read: TGTGCCAGCAGTAAGGATTCTGGAAATACGCTCTAT. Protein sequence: CASSKDSGNTLY. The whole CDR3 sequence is CASSKDSGNTLYF.

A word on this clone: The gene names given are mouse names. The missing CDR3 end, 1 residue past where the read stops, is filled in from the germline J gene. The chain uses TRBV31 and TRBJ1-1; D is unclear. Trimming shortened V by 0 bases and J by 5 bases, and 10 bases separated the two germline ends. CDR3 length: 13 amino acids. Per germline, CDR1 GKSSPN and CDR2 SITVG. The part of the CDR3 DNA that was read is TGTGCCTGGAGTCTTCGGGGAAGGACAGAAGTCTTC. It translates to CAWSLRGRTEVF. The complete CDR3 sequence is CAWSLRGRTEVFF. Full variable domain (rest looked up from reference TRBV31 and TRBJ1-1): AQTIHQWPVAEIKAVGSPLSLGCTIKGKSSPNLYWYWQATGGTLQQLFYSITVGQVESVVQLNLSASRPKDDQFILSTEKLLLSHSGFYLCAWSLRGRTEVFFGKGTRLTVV.

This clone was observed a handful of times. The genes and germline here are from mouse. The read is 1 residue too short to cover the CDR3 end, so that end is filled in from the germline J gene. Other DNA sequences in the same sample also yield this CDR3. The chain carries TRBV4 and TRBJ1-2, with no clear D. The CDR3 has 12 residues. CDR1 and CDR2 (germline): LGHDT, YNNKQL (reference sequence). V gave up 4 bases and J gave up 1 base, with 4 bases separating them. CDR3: CASSLQNSDYTF. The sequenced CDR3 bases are TGTGCCAGCAGCTTGCAAAACTCCGACTACACC.

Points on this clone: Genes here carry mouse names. Partial CDR3 DNA: TGTGCCAGCAGCTTAAGGTCAGCTAGTGCAGAAACGCTGTAT. This translates into CASSLRSASAETLY. In full, the CDR3 reads CASSLRSASAETLYF. J is TRBJ2-3 and V is TRBV3; D call uncertain. The DNA ends 1 residue before the CDR3 does, and the rest of the CDR3 is filled in from the germline J gene. Trimming left V 2 bases short and J 0 bases short, with 9 bases between. Germline V CDR1 and CDR2: SNHLY, FYNGKV (reference sequence). CDR3 length: 15 amino acids.

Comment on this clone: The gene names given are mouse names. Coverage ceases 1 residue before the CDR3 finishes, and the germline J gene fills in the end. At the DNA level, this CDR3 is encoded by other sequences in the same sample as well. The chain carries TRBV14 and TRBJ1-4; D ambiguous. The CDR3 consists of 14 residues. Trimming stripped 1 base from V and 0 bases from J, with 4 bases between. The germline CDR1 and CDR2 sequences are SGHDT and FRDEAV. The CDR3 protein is CASSFRVSNERLFF. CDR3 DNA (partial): TGTGCCAGCAGTTTCAGGGTTTCCAACGAAAGATTATTT.

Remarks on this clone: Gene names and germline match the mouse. CDR3 bases read: TGTGCCAGCAGGAGGGTGGGTCAAAACACCTTGTAC. Protein: CASRRVGQNTLY. The entire CDR3 protein reads CASRRVGQNTLYF. The chain couples TRBV13-3 to TRBJ2-4; the D is unclear. The observed sequence ends 1 residue before the CDR3 terminus, with the missing tail filled in from the germline J gene. V was pared by 5 bases and J by 1 base, with 8 bases between. Germline V lookup: CDR1 NNHDY, CDR2 SYVADS. The CDR3 runs 13 residues. Full variable domain (missing parts from reference TRBV13-3 and TRBJ2-4): EAAVTQSPRSKVAVTGGKVTLSCHQTNNHDYMYWYRQDTGHGLRLIHYSYVADSTEKGDIPDGYKASRPSQENFSLILELASLSQTAVYFCASRRVGQNTLYFGAGTRLSVL.

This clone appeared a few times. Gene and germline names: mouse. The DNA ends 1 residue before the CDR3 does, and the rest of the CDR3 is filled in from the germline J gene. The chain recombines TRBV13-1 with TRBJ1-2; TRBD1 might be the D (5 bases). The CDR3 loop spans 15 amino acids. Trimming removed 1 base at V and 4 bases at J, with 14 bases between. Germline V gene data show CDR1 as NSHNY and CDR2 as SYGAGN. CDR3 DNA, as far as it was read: TGTGCCAGCAGTGATACGGCCAGGGCGGGCTCCGACTACACC. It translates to CASSDTARAGSDYT. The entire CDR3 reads CASSDTARAGSDYTF.